The 19 T cell receptor beta chains below come from one sample, sequenced in a study of blood T cell repertoires in COVID-19. Profiling relied on immunoSEQ multiplex PCR, and the TCRdb table lists in-frame clones only, not all of them. The table has about 63,000 clones, around 80% seen once; the top ten hold around 4%. The source material was PBMCs or T cells enriched from blood (not recorded which). The receptor set was obtained from a woman in her thirties or forties with acute COVID-19.

This chain connects TRBV19 to TRBJ2-3, with 7 bases lining up with TRBD1. The CDR3 runs 15 residues. The V gene end was trimmed by 3 bases and the J gene end by 2 bases; junction bases not matched to a gene: 5. CDR1 LNHDA and CDR2 SQIVND come from the germline V gene (reference sequence). CDR3 sequence reads: CASSIGDRDTDTQYF. CDR3 DNA: TGTGCCAGTAGTATCGGCGACAGGGACACAGATACGCAGTATTTT.

The genes are TRBV9 and TRBJ2-5; TRBD1 might be the D (5 bases). Germline V lookup: CDR1 SGDLS, CDR2 YYNGEE. Trimming cost V 0 bases and J 8 bases, with 17 bases left between them. The CDR3 covers 15 residues. Written as DNA, the CDR3 is TGTGCCAGCAGCGTAGCCGGACAAGGCTCAAATACCCAGTACTTC. This encodes CASSVAGQGSNTQYF.

V is TRBV7-2 and J is TRBJ2-1, with TRBD2 matching 12 bases. The CDR3 runs 15 residues. The trim removed 5 bases at V and 7 bases at J, leaving 6 bases unmatched. Germline V CDR1 and CDR2: SGHTA, FQGNSA. Here the CDR3 reads CASSPRLAGVNEQFF. As DNA, the CDR3 is TGTGCCAGCAGCCCTCGACTAGCGGGAGTTAATGAGCAGTTCTTC.

The chain has TRBV3-1 (or the pseudogene TRBV3-2) and TRBJ1-2, with 8 nucleotides matching TRBD1. Trimming took 4 bases from V and 4 from J; bases not matched to a gene: 5. CDR1 and CDR2 from the germline V gene are LGHDT and YNNKEL (reference sequence). CDR3 length: 14 residues. CDR3: CASSPPGQVYGYTF. The CDR3 nucleotides are TGTGCCAGCAGCCCACCGGGACAGGTCTATGGCTACACCTTC.

The chain's CDR3 is CASSPRLAGNTIYF. CDR3 in DNA: TGCGCCAGCAGCCCCCGGTTAGCTGGAAACACCATATATTTT. This sequence joins TRBV5-1 and TRBJ1-3; no reliable D call. Germline CDR1 SGHRS, CDR2 YFSETQ. Trimming cost V 4 bases and J 2 bases, with 10 bases left between them. The CDR3 is made up of 14 amino acids.

This chain connects TRBV7-8 to TRBJ2-5; 7 positions match TRBD1. V shed 3 bases, J shed 1 base, and the junction held 5 bases outside the gene matches. Germline loops: CDR1 SGHVS, CDR2 FQNEAQ. This CDR3 spans 15 amino acids. CDR3 DNA: TGTGCCAGCAGCTTGGCTAACAGGGGCCAAGAGACCCAGTACTTC. Its translation is CASSLANRGQETQYF.

The gene calls are TRBV15 and TRBJ1-2; 9 bases map to TRBD1. Germline V gives CDR1 LNHNV, CDR2 YYDKDF (reference sequence). After removal of 6 bases from V and 2 bases from J, the junction contained 7 bases not matched to a gene. The CDR3 is 15 residues long. Here the CDR3 DNA reads TGTGCCACCAGGGACAGGGGAGCAAAAAACTATGGCTACACCTTC. Translating gives CATRDRGAKNYGYTF.

The V gene is TRBV28, the J gene TRBJ2-1; tentative D call: TRBD2 (5 bases). V lost 3 bases, J lost 7 bases, and 19 bases lay in between. Germline V gene lookup returns CDR1 MDHEN and CDR2 SYDVKM. CDR3 size: 16 residues. CDR3 in DNA: TGTGCCAGCAGTTTCCCCTCCAGACTAACCAAGAATGAGCAGTTCTTC. Residues: CASSFPSRLTKNEQFF.

This clone was picked up a small number of times. The chain couples TRBV12-5 to TRBJ1-5, with D maybe TRBD1 (5 bases). The CDR3 has 15 residues. V lost 2 bases, J lost 3 bases, and 11 bases lay in between. The germline gives CDR1 LGHNT, CDR2 FRNRAP. The CDR3 is CASGLPRQPNQPQHF. CDR3 nucleotides: TGTGCTAGTGGTTTGCCGAGACAGCCCAATCAGCCCCAGCATTTT. Complete variable domain (other parts from reference TRBV12-5 and TRBJ1-5): DARVTQTPRHKVTEMGQEVTMRCQPILGHNTVFWYRQTMMQGLELLAYFRNRAPLDDSGMPKDRFSAEMPDATLATLKIQPSEPRDSAVYFCASGLPRQPNQPQHFGDGTRLSIL.

This rearrangement joins TRBV7-8 to TRBJ1-5; D uncertain. Germline loops: CDR1 SGHVS, CDR2 FQNEAQ. This CDR3 contains 16 residues. Trimming stripped 2 bases from V and 1 base from J, with 12 bases between. In DNA form, the CDR3 reads TGTGCCAGCAGCTTAAAGGCCGGCAGGAGCAATCAGCCCCAGCATTTT. It yields the protein CASSLKAGRSNQPQHF.

The chain uses TRBV7-2 and TRBJ2-2, with TRBD1 identical over 7 bases. Germline V gives CDR1 SGHTA, CDR2 FQGNSA. This CDR3 contains 15 residues. Germline trimming cut 5 bases from V and 6 bases from J; bases unmatched to any gene: 9. CDR3 sequence reads: CASSVRQGTAGELFF. The CDR3 nucleotides read TGTGCCAGCAGCGTTCGACAGGGTACGGCCGGGGAGCTGTTTTTT.

The chain uses TRBV19 and TRBJ1-1; D is possibly TRBD1 (5 bases). Trimming took 7 bases from V and 2 from J, leaving 11 bases between them. This CDR3 region has 13 residues. Germline CDR1 reads LNHDA; CDR2 reads SQIVND (reference sequence). CDR3 region: CASKTTANTEAFF. The CDR3 DNA reads as TGTGCCAGTAAGACGACAGCTAACACTGAAGCTTTCTTT.

The V call is TRBV6-1, the J call TRBJ2-3; weak D call: TRBD2 (6 bases). Germline V gives CDR1 MNHNS, CDR2 SASEGT. Trimming shortened V by 2 bases and J by 1 base, and 10 bases separated the two germline ends. The CDR3 has 15 amino acids. Here the CDR3 DNA reads TGTGCCAGCAGTGAAATGCGCGGGGGCACAGATACGCAGTATTTT. Its protein product is CASSEMRGGTDTQYF.

This clone was found a few times. The V call is TRBV11-2, the J call TRBJ1-1; D possibly corresponds to TRBD1 (6 bases). From germline, CDR1 is SGHAT and CDR2 FQNNGV. Trimming took 6 bases from V and 5 from J, leaving 10 bases between them. The CDR3 runs to 12 residues. The CDR3 reads CASRQGWTEAFF. The CDR3 nucleotides read TGTGCCAGCAGACAGGGTTGGACTGAAGCTTTCTTT. The variable domain in full, with the rest retrieved from reference TRBV11-2 and TRBJ1-1, is EAGVAQSPRYKIIEKRQSVAFWCNPISGHATLYWYQQILGQGPKLLIQFQNNGVVDDSQLPKDRFSAERLKGVDSTLKIQPAKLEDSAVYLCASRQGWTEAFFGQGTRLTVV.

The chain has TRBV6-6 and TRBJ2-7; a possible D gene is TRBD2 (6 bases). This CDR3 is built from 12 residues. The germline V and J ends were trimmed by 8 bases and 3 bases, with 11 bases remaining between them. CDR1 and CDR2 (germline): MNHNY, SVGAGI (reference sequence). CDR3 bases: TGTGCCAGCTGCCGCGGGGTCTACGAGCAGTACGTC. Protein product: CASCRGVYEQYV.

The chain uses TRBV5-6 and TRBJ1-5; D is unresolved. This CDR3 spans 13 amino acids. V was clipped by 0 bases and J by 5 bases, with 6 bases between them. Germline CDR1 is SGHDT and CDR2 is YYEEEE. The DNA of the CDR3 is TGTGCCAGCAGCTTGGGGAGCTATCAGCCCCAGCATTTT. Amino acid sequence: CASSLGSYQPQHF.

The chain is built from TRBV10-3 and TRBJ2-2, with 11 positions matching TRBD2. Germline CDR1 ENHRY, CDR2 SYGVKD. There are 13 residues in the CDR3. The junction had 1 base not matched to a gene; V was cut back by 5 bases and J by 8 bases. In nucleotides, the CDR3 is TGTGCCATCAGTCGACTAGCGGGGGGGGAGCTGTTTTTT. This sequence encodes CAISRLAGGELFF.

The CDR3 DNA is TGTGCCAGCTCACCAGTGACAGGGGGTACCTACAATGAGCAGTTCTTC. It encodes CASSPVTGGTYNEQFF. This sequence joins TRBV18 and TRBJ2-1; TRBD1 agrees at 9 bases. The germline CDR1 and CDR2 sequences are KGHSH and LQKENI. CDR3 length: 16 residues. With V trimmed by 2 bases and J by 2 bases, 4 bases remained unmatched.

The V and J genes are TRBV19 and TRBJ1-2, with TRBD1 matching 8 bases. Germline V gene data show CDR1 as LNHDA and CDR2 as SQIVND (reference sequence). The CDR3 is made up of 18 amino acids. V shed 4 bases, J shed 4 bases, and the junction held 17 bases outside the gene matches. The CDR3 protein is CASSTDRGRIPSLYGYTF. DNA of the CDR3: TGTGCCAGTAGTACCGACAGGGGCCGAATCCCGTCTCTCTATGGCTACACCTTC.